The 11 T cell receptor beta chains presented below share a single source sample, sequenced in a study of shared clonotypes between healthy human individuals. Clones were read by immunoSEQ multiplex PCR, and TCRdb kept only the in-frame ones, dropping some. This sample yields over 2 million clones, of which around 95% are seen a single time; approximately 0.13% belongs to the top ten. Input material: naive CD4+ T cells sorted from blood. The subset here: CD45RA+ positively selected. All receptors come from a man younger than 35 in good health.

The chain employs TRBV5-8 and TRBJ2-2; D call uncertain. V lost 2 bases to trimming and J lost 7 bases, with 9 bases between them. Germline V gene sequence: CDR1 SGHTS, CDR2 YDEGEE. This CDR3 comprises 13 residues. The CDR3 loop reads CASSFFTGGELFF. The CDR3 DNA follows: TGTGCCAGCAGCTTCTTCACGGGCGGGGAGCTGTTTTTT.

V is TRBV7-9 and J is TRBJ1-3; D perhaps matches TRBD1 (5 bases). This CDR3 has 17 amino acids. Germline CDR1 reads SEHNR; CDR2 reads FQNEAQ (reference sequence). Trimming took 3 bases from V and 2 from J, leaving 17 bases between them. This chain's CDR3 is CASSFGGGPSTGNTIYF. The DNA of the CDR3 is TGTGCCAGCAGCTTCGGGGGAGGACCTTCCACTGGAAACACCATATATTTT.

V usage is TRBV25-1 and J usage is TRBJ2-5; possibly TRBD1 for D (5 bases). Germline V gene lookup returns CDR1 MGHDK and CDR2 SYGVNS. This CDR3 has 14 residues. Trimming shortened V by 3 bases and J by 5 bases, and 13 bases separated the two germline ends. Written as DNA, the CDR3 is TGTGCCAGCAGTGAGAGCAGGGTAGTTGAGACCCAGTACTTC. It codes for CASSESRVVETQYF.

V gene TRBV5-4 combines with J gene TRBJ1-5; TRBD1 aligns across 9 bases. The CDR3 is 15 amino acids. J was trimmed by 3 bases and V by 9 bases; bases with no gene match: 10. The germline V gene encodes CDR1 SGHNT and CDR2 YYREEE (reference sequence). In DNA form, the CDR3 reads TGTGCCACTTCTACAGGGGGCAAAACCAATCAGCCCCAGCATTTT. It specifies CATSTGGKTNQPQHF.

V and J are TRBV30 and TRBJ1-2; TRBD1 aligns across 8 bases. The CDR3 is 14 residues long. The germline V gene encodes CDR1 GTSNPN and CDR2 SVGIG (reference sequence). Germline trimming cut 1 base from V and 4 bases from J; bases unmatched to any gene: 5. CDR3 loop: CAWSAPDRAYGYTF. The CDR3 DNA reads TGTGCCTGGAGTGCCCCGGACAGGGCCTATGGCTACACCTTC.

This clone was detected only once. V gene TRBV10-3 combines with J gene TRBJ2-2, with TRBD1 matching over 12 bases. This CDR3 region has 16 residues. CDR1 is ENHRY, CDR2 SYGVKD, per germline. V gave up 6 bases and J gave up 3 bases; unmatched junction bases: 5. In nucleotides, the CDR3 is TGTGCCATCAGCAGGGGACAGGGGGCAGACACCGGGGAGCTGTTTTTT. It is translated as CAISRGQGADTGELFF.

This clone was counted once. The chain couples TRBV6-5 to TRBJ2-7, with D unresolved. Trimming took off 0 bases at V and 6 bases at J, with 15 bases between the two ends. The germline CDR1 and CDR2 sequences are MNHEY and SVGAGI. There are 15 residues in the CDR3. The chain's CDR3 is CASSYSVLWGGEQYF. As DNA, the CDR3 is TGTGCCAGCAGTTACTCTGTCTTATGGGGTGGCGAGCAGTACTTC.

The V call is TRBV2, the J call TRBJ1-1; D perhaps matches TRBD1 (5 bases). The CDR3 spans 14 residues. Trimming took off 7 bases at V and 0 bases at J, with 12 bases between the two ends. CDR1 is SNHLY, CDR2 FYNNEI, per germline. CDR3 sequence (DNA): TGTGCCAGCAACCCGGGACTCATGAACACTGAAGCTTTCTTT. It translates to CASNPGLMNTEAFF.

The chain links TRBV7-6 to TRBJ2-3; D ambiguous. CDR3 length: 14 amino acids. Looked up from germline, CDR1 is SGHVS and CDR2 is FNYEAQ. V was trimmed by 3 bases and J by 4 bases, leaving 11 bases between them. The CDR3 reads CASSFLSVADTQYF. In nucleotides, the CDR3 is TGTGCCAGCAGCTTTCTTTCCGTAGCAGATACGCAGTATTTT.

This chain uses TRBV5-1 with TRBJ2-5; TRBD2 matches at 7 bases. This CDR3 spans 15 amino acids. Losses at the gene ends were 0 bases for V and 4 bases for J; bases not matched to a gene: 6. Germline V gene lookup returns CDR1 SGHRS and CDR2 YFSETQ. This CDR3 is CASSLGPAGRETQYF. The CDR3 DNA sequence: TGCGCCAGCAGCTTGGGCCCAGCGGGGAGAGAGACCCAGTACTTC.

The rearrangement uses TRBV5-1 and TRBJ1-5; TRBD1 aligns across 10 bases. The length of the CDR3 is 15 residues. Trimming took 3 bases from V and 4 from J; bases not matched to a gene: 4. Germline V gene lookup returns CDR1 SGHRS and CDR2 YFSETQ. This chain's CDR3 is CASSSGQGENQPQHF. CDR3 DNA sequence: TGCGCCAGCAGCTCCGGACAGGGGGAAAATCAGCCCCAGCATTTT.